This TCR beta chain was sequenced during a study of cytotoxic CD8 clonotypes in ibrutinib-treated CLL. In regard to this clone: What it binds is not known. The same CDR3 arises from other DNA sequences in this sample as well.

V lost 5 bases and J 6 bases, leaving 14 bases between the germline ends. CDR1 MNHEY and CDR2 SVGAGI come from the germline V gene. The CDR3 runs to 14 residues. Study results and limitations: Clonality increased at ibrutinib response, then returned toward baseline at progression. Rare overall, public clonotypes shrank or held steady under therapy.

This table comes from immunoSEQ multiplex PCR, and its TCRdb copy is limited to in-frame clones, with some not included. Of fewer than 300,000 clones in the sample, about 72% are singletons; the top ten hold about 6%. This TCR was recovered from a human donor with chronic lymphocytic leukemia. V usage is TRBV6-5 and J usage is TRBJ1-5; no clear D. Here the sequenced sample was PBMCs, taken at disease progression, from a patient treated with ibrutinib. CDR3 amino acids: CASSTRRSAQPQHF. As DNA, the CDR3 is TGTGCCAGCAGTACCAGGAGGTCGGCTCAGCCCCAGCATTTT.